The clone carrying this TCR beta chain was seen at least ten times. According to the study, TCR beta libraries were built with iRepertoire HTBI primers and CDR3-region Arm-PCR. TCRdb passed the multiplex PCR reads through MiXCR, listing each CDR3 protein once. The sample carries approximately 540,000 distinct CDR3 sequences, around 13% recorded once. This specimen belongs to a study of regulatory T cells in long-lasting Graves disease. The germline CDR1 and CDR2 sequences are SGHRS and YFSETQ. CDR3 length equals 15 residues. Trimming left V 2 bases short and J 8 bases short, with 16 bases between. Time point indicated: newly diagnosed GD, antithyroid drugs for less than 3 months. The TCR library was made from RNA that had been extracted from PBMCs in TRIzol. These data were also reused for a study on T cells in Graves' hyperthyroidism and ophthalmopathy.

The clonotype originates from a woman aged 25 to 45 with Graves disease. The genes are TRBV5-1 and TRBJ1-4; tentative D call: TRBD1 (5 bases). Sequencing used peripheral blood mononuclear cells (PBMCs), obtained at new diagnosis, from a patient treated with antithyroid drugs. The CDR3 nucleotides are TGCGCCAGCAGCTTCAACGGGGGTCTTAGGGAAAAACTGTTTTTT. Translation gives CASSFNGGLREKLFF.